These T cell receptor beta chains were read from a single sample in a study of beta chain features in type 1 diabetes. The assay was immunoSEQ multiplex PCR, and TCRdb's table has in-frame clones only and misses some. The table has some 330,000 clones, 8% to 13% seen once; the top ten hold more than 0.015%. The sample consisted of naive CD4+ T cells from blood. The receptors were gathered from a woman in her thirties in good health. Both conserved end residues are trimmed from each CDR3.

v_gene | CDR3aa
TRBV7-5 | ARSNQRTNEKLF
TRBV29-1 | SVGGGTGQETQY
TRBV9 | ASSGLAASTDTQY
TRBV23-1 | ASSQLEGVTEAF
TRBV28 | ASSLDRGRAGTQY
TRBV10-3 | AIRFGQGGLTNEQF
TRBV7-2 | ASSRRGLAGVRNEQF
TRBV5-6 | ASSLSQTSTDTQY
TRBV27 | ASSLYTNSNQPQH
TRBV7-7 | ASSLWGEMETQY
TRBV28 | ASSYRDYGYT
TRBV19 | ASSLWTGETEQY
TRBV30 | AWSLTHGTGPNYGYT
TRBV19 | ASSVPVGGGGTDTQY
TRBV6-6 | ASTTSGRANTDTQY
TRBV30 | AWSLGTPNEQF
TRBV5-4 | ASSQEGLGREQY
TRBV4-3 | ASSQEGTSGRSYNEQF
TRBV6-5 | ASSYDRVEGYT
TRBV29-1 | SVPGTGNGYT
TRBV19 | ASSYDSSSYEQY
TRBV29-1 | SVVYGQTNTEAF
TRBV4-1 | ASSRETGRLNYGYT
TRBV29-1 | SALRGGRGHYGYT
TRBV23-1 | ASSHWTSGGRETQY
TRBV6-6 | ASRQTASTQY
TRBV6-5 | ASSPPGAKTGELF
TRBV19 | ASSGTSGAYNEQF
TRBV6-8 | ASSYPDRSSYNEQF
TRBV15 | ATSRVGWRSTDTQY
TRBV4-1 | ASSQDGQPYGYT
TRBV19 | ASSNTDSYEQY
TRBV7-7 | ASSLVSGSNEQF
TRBV27 | ASSAPGQKQETQY
TRBV19 | ASATGTDTQY
TRBV6-5 | ASSYGEGYNEQF
TRBV18 | ASSPADSPGSDTIY
TRBV11-2 | ASSLRDSVSPSGHTIY
TRBV5-4 | ASSWDGAREGTDTQY
TRBV27 | ASSSTGQGINIQY
TRBV28 | ASNPGTALNTEAF
TRBV18 | ASSPPNEETQY
TRBV6-1 | ASSEAASTIYEQY
TRBV30 | AWSDPGVYNEQF
TRBV7-2 | ASSRAAGEETQY
TRBV9 | ASSVGGQGTEAF
TRBV6-6 | ASSTYRGSVGATQY
TRBV18 | ASSQLDRAEQY